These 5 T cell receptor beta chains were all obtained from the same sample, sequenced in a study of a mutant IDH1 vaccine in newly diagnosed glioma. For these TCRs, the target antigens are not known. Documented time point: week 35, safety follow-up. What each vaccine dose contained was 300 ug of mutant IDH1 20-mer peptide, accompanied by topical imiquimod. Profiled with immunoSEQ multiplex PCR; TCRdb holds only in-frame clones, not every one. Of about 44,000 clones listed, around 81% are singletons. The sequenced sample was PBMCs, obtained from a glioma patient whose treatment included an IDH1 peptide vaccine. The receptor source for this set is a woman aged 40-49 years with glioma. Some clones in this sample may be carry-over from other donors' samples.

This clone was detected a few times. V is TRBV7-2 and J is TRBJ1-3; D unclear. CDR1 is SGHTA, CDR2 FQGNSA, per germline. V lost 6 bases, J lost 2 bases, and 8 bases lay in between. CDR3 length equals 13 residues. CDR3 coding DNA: TGTGCCAGCAGACCGGACGCTGGAAACACCATATATTTT. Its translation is CASRPDAGNTIYF.

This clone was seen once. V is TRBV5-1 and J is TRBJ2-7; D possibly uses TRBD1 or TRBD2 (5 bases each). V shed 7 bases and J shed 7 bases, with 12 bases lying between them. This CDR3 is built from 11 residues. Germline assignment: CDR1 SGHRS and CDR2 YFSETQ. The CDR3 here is CASGTSREQYF. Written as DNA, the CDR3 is TGCGCCAGCGGGACCTCGAGGGAGCAGTACTTC.

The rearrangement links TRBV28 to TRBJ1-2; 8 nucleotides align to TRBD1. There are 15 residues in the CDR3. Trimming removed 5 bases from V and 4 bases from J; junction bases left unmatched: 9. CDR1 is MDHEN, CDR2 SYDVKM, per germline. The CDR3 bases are TGTGCCAGCAGTGCAGGGGGCAGGGCAGGCTATGGCTACACCTTC. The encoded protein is CASSAGGRAGYGYTF.

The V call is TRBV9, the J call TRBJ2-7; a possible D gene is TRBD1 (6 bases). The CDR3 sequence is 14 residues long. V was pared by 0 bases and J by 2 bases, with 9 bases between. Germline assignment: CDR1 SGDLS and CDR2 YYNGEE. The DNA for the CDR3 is TGTGCCAGCAGCGTAGAACAGGGTCCCTACGAGCAGTACTTC. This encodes CASSVEQGPYEQYF.

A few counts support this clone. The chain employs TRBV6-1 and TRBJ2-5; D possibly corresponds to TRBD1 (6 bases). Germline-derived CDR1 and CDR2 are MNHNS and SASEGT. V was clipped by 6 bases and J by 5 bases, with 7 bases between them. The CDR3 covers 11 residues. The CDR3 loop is CASRRGETQYF. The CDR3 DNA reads TGTGCCAGCAGGAGGGGGGAGACCCAGTACTTC.